The sequence of this T cell receptor (beta chain) was determined in a study of T cell repertoires in cytomegalovirus infection. Looking at the study overall: Alongside well-studied HLA-B-restricted CMV epitopes, recently identified HLA-C-restricted CMV epitopes were also used.

V lost 2 bases and J lost 1, with 8 bases in between. The CDR3 has 15 amino acids. Germline values: CDR1 SGHAT, CDR2 FQNNGV. As regards this clonotype: Antigen unknown.

Study results and caveats: CMV-specific TCR beta clonotypes restricted by HLA-C were the ones dominating the ex vivo response.

TCRdb redid the calling of the reads with MiXCR, one entry per CDR3 protein. The table has around 430,000 distinct CDR3 sequences, about 42% seen once. The source of this sequence is a human donor in good health (CMV status not recorded). Some clones in this sample may be carry-over from other donors' samples. The material sequenced was cultured PBMCs, taken from culture after CMV antigen stimulation. The chain recombines TRBV11-2 with TRBJ2-2; D is ambiguous. CDR3 protein: CASSLQPLNTGELFF. Written as DNA, the CDR3 is TGTGCCAGCAGCTTACAGCCGTTGAACACCGGGGAGCTGTTTTTT.